This T cell receptor (beta chain) was recorded in a study of siplizumab effects on memory and regulatory T cells. General study results and limits: Whether the proliferating Tregs (from siplizumab cultures) were suppressive was not confirmed. Naive T cell populations appeared to exhibit greater diversity than memory cells and appeared to be major alloresponse contributors. Solely a minor proportion of alloreactive clones could be assigned to unstimulated subsets.

The assay covered 90,000 to 100,000 TCR templates per sample. Measured with immunoSEQ multiplex PCR; TCRdb has only the in-frame clones, and not every one. The sample lists 60,000 or so clones, 90% to 95% occurring once. This CDR3 comprises 12 residues. V trimming: 5 bases; J trimming: 8 bases; junction bases outside the gene matches: 4. Per germline, CDR1 MDHEN and CDR2 SYDVKM. As concerns this clone: The antigen is unknown.

This receptor was identified in a human donor in good health. The sequenced sample consisted of CD8+ T cells sorted from blood. The rearrangement uses TRBV28 and TRBJ1-2; 8 nucleotides align to TRBD1. In DNA, the CDR3 is TGTGCCAGCAGTCTTCGGACAGGGGGCTACACCTTC. Translated, it gives CASSLRTGGYTF.